This note documents a single TCR beta chain sequence. Repertoires were generated with immunoSEQ multiplex PCR, while TCRdb's copy carries only in-frame clones and drops some. The data contain fewer than 95,000 clones, over 75% of them seen just once; the ten biggest clones take up 0.2% to 0.25%. The sample belongs to a study of technical replicates of blood from a few donors. The V end was cut by 0 bases, the J end by 5 bases, with 13 bases between. The CDR3 has 15 amino acids. From germline, CDR1 is MNHNS and CDR2 SASEGT. V usage is TRBV6-1 and J usage is TRBJ2-5; D gene unclear. The TCR was taken from a human donor in good health. The source material was T cells isolated from PBMCs. The CDR3 DNA is TGTGCCAGCAGTGAAGCGCAACTCCAATGGGAGACCCAGTACTTC. Its protein product is CASSEAQLQWETQYF.